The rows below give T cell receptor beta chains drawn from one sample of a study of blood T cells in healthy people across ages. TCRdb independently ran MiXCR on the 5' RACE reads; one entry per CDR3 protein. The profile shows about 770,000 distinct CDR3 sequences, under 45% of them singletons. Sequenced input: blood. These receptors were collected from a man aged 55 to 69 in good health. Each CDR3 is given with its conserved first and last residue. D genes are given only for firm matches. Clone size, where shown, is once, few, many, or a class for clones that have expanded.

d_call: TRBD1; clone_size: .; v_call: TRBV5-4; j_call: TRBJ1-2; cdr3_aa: CASSFQGGPYTF; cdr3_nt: TGTGCCAGCAGCTTCCAGGGGGGGCCCTACACCTTC
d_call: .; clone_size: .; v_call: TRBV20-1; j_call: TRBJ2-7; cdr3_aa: CSALDHYEQYF; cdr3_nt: TGCAGTGCCCTGGATCACTACGAGCAGTACTTC
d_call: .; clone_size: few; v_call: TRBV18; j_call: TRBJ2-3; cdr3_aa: CASSPTLMTSTDTQYF; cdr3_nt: TGTGCCAGCTCACCAACTTTGATGACTAGCACAGATACGCAGTATTTT
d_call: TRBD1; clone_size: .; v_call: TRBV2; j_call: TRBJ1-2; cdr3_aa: CASSERTGQGYTF; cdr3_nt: TGTGCCAGCAGTGAACGGACAGGGCAGGGCTACACCTTC
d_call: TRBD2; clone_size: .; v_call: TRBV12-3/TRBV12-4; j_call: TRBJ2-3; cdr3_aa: CASSLALAGVADTRYF; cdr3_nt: TGTGCCAGCAGTTTAGCACTAGCGGGGGTCGCAGATACGCGGTATTTT
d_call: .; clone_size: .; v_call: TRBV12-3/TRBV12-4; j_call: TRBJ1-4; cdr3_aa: CASSYRPRANEKLFF; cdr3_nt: TGTGCCAGCAGTTACCGGCCCAGGGCTAATGAAAAACTGTTTTTT
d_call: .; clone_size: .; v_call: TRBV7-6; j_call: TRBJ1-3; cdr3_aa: CASSLGSGFNSGNTIYF; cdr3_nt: TGTGCCAGCAGCTTAGGTTCGGGATTTAACTCTGGAAACACCATATATTTT
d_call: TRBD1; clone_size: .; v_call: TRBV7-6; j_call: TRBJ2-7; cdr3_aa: CASSSQTTGGINYEQYF; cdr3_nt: TGTGCCAGCAGCTCACAGACGACAGGGGGAATTAACTACGAGCAGTACTTC
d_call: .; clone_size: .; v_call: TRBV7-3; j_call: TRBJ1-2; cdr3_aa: CASSATAGYGYTF; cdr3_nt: TGTGCCAGCAGCGCCACGGCTGGCTATGGCTACACCTTC
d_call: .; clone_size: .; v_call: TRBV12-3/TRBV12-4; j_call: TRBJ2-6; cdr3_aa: CANTWGRTGTNVLTF; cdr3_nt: TGTGCCAACACTTGGGGGCGAACTGGGACCAACGTCCTGACTTTC
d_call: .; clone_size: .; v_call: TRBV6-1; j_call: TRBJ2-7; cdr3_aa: CASSRTPYEQYF; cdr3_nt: TGTGCCAGCAGTAGGACACCTTACGAGCAGTACTTC
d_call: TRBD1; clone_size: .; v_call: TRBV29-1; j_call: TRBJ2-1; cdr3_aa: CSVPGQTHNEQFF; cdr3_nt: TGCAGCGTTCCGGGACAGACCCACAATGAGCAGTTCTTC
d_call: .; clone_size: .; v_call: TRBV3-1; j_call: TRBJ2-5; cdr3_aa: CASSQAAGGGTQYF; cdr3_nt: TGTGCCAGCAGCCAAGCGGCAGGGGGAGGGACCCAGTACTTC
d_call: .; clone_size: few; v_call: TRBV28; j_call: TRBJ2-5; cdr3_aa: CASSQVREQYF; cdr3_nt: TGTGCCAGCAGCCAAGTGAGAGAGCAGTACTTC
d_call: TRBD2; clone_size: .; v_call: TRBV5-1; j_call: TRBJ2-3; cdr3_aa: CASSLKGLAADTQYF; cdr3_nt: TGCGCCAGCAGCTTGAAGGGACTAGCCGCAGATACGCAGTATTTT
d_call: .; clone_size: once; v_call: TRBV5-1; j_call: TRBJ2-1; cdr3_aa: CASSLENRANNKQFF; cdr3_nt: TGCGCCAGCAGCTTGGAAAACCGGGCCAATAATAAGCAGTTCTTC
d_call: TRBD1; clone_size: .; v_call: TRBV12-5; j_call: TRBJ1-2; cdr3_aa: CASGLILGDSALWNTF; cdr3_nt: TGTGCTAGTGGTTTGATCTTAGGGGACAGTGCTTTATGGAACACCTTC
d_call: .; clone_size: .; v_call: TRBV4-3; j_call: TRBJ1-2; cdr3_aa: CASSPTDIAVGYTF; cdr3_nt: TGCGCCAGCAGCCCCACAGACATAGCGGTTGGCTACACCTTC
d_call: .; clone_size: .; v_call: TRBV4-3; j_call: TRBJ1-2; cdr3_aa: CASTPDLANYGYTF; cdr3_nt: TGCGCCAGCACCCCTGATTTAGCTAACTATGGCTACACCTTC
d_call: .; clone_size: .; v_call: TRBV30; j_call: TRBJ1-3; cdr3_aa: CAWAPPGRSSGNTIYF; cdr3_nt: TGTGCCTGGGCACCTCCTGGCCGAAGCTCTGGAAACACCATATATTTT
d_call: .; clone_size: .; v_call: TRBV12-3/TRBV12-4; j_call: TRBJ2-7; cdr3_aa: CASSQTRNEQYF; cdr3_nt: TGTGCCAGCAGTCAGACTAGAAACGAGCAGTACTTC
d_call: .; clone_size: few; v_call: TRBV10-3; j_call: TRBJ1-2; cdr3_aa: CASSEAGNYGYTF; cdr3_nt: TGTGCCAGTTCAGAGGCCGGTAACTATGGCTACACCTTC
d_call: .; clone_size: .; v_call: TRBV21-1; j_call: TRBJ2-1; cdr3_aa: CASSTRTGVPNEQFF; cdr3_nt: TGTGCCAGCAGCACTCGAACGGGAGTACCTAATGAGCAGTTCTTC
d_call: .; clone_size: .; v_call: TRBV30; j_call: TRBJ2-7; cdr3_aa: CAWSSLGEQYF; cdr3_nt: TGTGCCTGGAGCTCCCTAGGGGAGCAGTACTTC
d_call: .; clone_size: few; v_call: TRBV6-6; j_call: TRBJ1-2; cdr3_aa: CASSSQANYGYTF; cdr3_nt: TGTGCCAGCAGTTCACAGGCTAACTATGGCTACACCTTC
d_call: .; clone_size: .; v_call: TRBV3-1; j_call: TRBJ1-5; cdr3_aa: CASSPRTDLNQPQHF; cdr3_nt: TGTGCCAGCAGCCCCCGGACAGACCTCAATCAGCCCCAGCATTTT
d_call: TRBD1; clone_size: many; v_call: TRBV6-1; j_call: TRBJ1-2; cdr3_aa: CASRKNPGTGIPPGYGYTF; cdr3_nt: TGTGCCAGCAGAAAAAACCCTGGGACAGGGATCCCCCCAGGGTATGGCTACACCTTC
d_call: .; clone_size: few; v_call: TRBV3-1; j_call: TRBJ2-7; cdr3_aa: CASSRGDVSEQYF; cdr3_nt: TGTGCCAGCAGCAGGGGAGACGTCTCGGAGCAGTACTTC
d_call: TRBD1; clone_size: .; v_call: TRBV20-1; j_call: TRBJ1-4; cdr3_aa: CSARDRQGDEKLFF; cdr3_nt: TGCAGTGCTAGAGATAGACAGGGTGATGAAAAACTGTTTTTT
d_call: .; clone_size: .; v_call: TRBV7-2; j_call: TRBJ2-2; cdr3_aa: CASSLTGLANTGELFF; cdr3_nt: TGTGCCAGCAGCTTAACGGGGCTAGCGAACACCGGGGAGCTGTTTTTT
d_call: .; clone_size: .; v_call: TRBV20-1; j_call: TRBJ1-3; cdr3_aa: CSASGSGNTIYF; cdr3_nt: TGCAGTGCGTCAGGGTCTGGAAACACCATATATTTT
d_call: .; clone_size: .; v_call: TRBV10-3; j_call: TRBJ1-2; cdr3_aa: CAIGADFNYGYTF; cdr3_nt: TGTGCCATTGGGGCAGACTTTAACTATGGCTACACCTTC
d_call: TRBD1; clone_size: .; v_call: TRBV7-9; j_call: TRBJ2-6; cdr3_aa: CASNRGTGDSGANVLTF; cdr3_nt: TGTGCCAGCAATCGGGGGACAGGTGACTCTGGGGCCAACGTCCTGACTTTC
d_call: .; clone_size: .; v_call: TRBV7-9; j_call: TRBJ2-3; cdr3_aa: CASSSAGAVADTQYF; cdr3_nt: TGTGCCAGCAGCAGTGCGGGGGCGGTCGCAGATACGCAGTATTTT
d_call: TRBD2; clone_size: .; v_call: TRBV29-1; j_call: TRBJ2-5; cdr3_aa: CSVLESGSYNEQYF; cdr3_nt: TGCAGCGTGTTGGAGAGCGGGAGTTACAATGAGCAGTACTTC
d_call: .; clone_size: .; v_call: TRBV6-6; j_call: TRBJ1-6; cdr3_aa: CASSYPGNYNSPLHF; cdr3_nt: TGTGCCAGCAGTTACCCGGGGAACTATAATTCACCCCTCCACTTT
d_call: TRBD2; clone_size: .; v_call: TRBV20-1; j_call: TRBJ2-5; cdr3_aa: CSASRGTSGGETQYF; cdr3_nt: TGCAGTGCTAGCCGTGGGACTAGCGGGGGAGAGACCCAGTACTTC
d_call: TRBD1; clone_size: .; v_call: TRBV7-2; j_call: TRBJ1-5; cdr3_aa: CASSPQGQGGQPQHF; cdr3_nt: TGTGCCAGCAGTCCTCAAGGCCAGGGGGGACAGCCCCAGCATTTT
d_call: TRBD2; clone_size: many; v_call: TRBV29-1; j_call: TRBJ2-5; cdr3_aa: CSGIAGEKTQYF; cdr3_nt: TGCAGCGGCATAGCGGGGGAAAAGACCCAGTACTTC